What follows is one T cell receptor (beta chain) and its context. Its specificity is unknown. The V end lost 0 bases, the J end lost 5 bases, and 20 bases lay between the germline ends. Germline lookup yields CDR1 GTSNPN and CDR2 SVGIG (reference sequence). This CDR3 has 17 residues. The data belong to a study of T cells after posttransplantation cyclophosphamide. Overall study findings and caveats: Later post-transplant blood repertoires were often dominated by donor CD8+ memory clones. Skin or GI-infiltrating T cells shared few TRB sequences with blood. Recipient CMV seropositivity and CMV reactivation strongly tracked TRB clonality.

Treatment was busulfan-fludarabine conditioning, a marrow graft, and cyclophosphamide on days +3 and +4. The protocol was immunoSEQ multiplex PCR, while the TCRdb copy is restricted to in-frame clones and leaves out a portion. This sample has 9,000 to 15,000 clones, with over 2% found just once. The chain is built from TRBV30 and TRBJ2-1; D is possibly TRBD2 (5 bases). The material was PBMCs, obtained after allogeneic stem cell transplant with posttransplant cyclophosphamide. The receptor comes from a young adult male patient who received an allogeneic stem cell transplant from a related donor, was CMV-positive, and had no GVHD. Part of the T cells may come from the graft donor. The CDR3 spells CAWSVLKLPSSNNEQFF. Here the CDR3 DNA reads TGTGCCTGGAGTGTACTTAAGCTTCCTAGCAGCAACAATGAGCAGTTCTTC. Full variable domain (missing parts from reference TRBV30 and TRBJ2-1): SQTIHQWPATLVQPVGSPLSLECTVEGTSNPNLYWYRQAAGRGLQLLFYSVGIGQISSEVPQNLSASRPQDRQFILSSKKLLLSDSGFYLCAWSVLKLPSSNNEQFFGPGTRLTVL.